Shown below are 14 T cell receptor beta chains from a single sample sequenced in a study of molecular identifiers for immune sequencing clone quantification. TCRdb reanalysed the PCR reads using MiXCR and keeps one entry per CDR3 protein. The data hold a few hundred thousand distinct CDR3 sequences, with roughly a quarter observed a single time. Sequenced material: naive CD8+ T cells from blood, with Jurkat cell RNA spiked in. Noted subset: FACS-sorted CD8+CD4-CCR7+CD45RA+ naive T cells. These receptors came from a human donor in good health. Some libraries in this study had Jurkat cell RNA spiked in.

This clonotype was detected many times. This chain uses TRBV11-2 with TRBJ2-5; tentative D call: TRBD2 (6 bases). This CDR3 spans 14 amino acids. Trimming stripped 5 bases from V and 3 bases from J, with 13 bases between. The V gene's germline CDR1 is SGHAT and CDR2 FQNNGV. The chain's CDR3 is CASSLGTGEETQYF. For the CDR3, the DNA is TGTGCCAGCAGCCTAGGGACTGGGGAAGAGACCCAGTACTTC.

This clonotype is a singleton in its sample. A much larger clone lies one base from this, so it may be a read error. A read error is likely, as this CDR3 ends without the conserved phenylalanine or tryptophan. The chain couples TRBV7-2 to TRBJ2-3; TRBD1 matches at 10 bases. Trimming took 5 bases from V and 3 from J; bases not matched to a gene: 5. Per the germline V gene, CDR1 is SGHTA and CDR2 is FQGNSA. The CDR3 is 15 amino acids. The DNA of the CDR3 is TGTGCCAGCAGCGCCGGGACAGGGGCTACAGATACGCAGTATTTA. This encodes CASSAGTGATDTQYL.

The table lists this clonotype with a few counts. This chain joins TRBV6-2 or TRBV6-3 and TRBJ1-5, with D possibly being TRBD1 (5 bases). Per the germline V gene, CDR1 is MNHEY and CDR2 is SVGEGT. This CDR3 comprises 16 residues. Trimming cost V 4 bases and J 0 bases, with 13 bases left between them. CDR3: CASSSNAGVSNQPQHF. The CDR3 DNA reads TGTGCCAGCAGTTCCAATGCGGGGGTTAGCAATCAGCCCCAGCATTTT.

Details on this clonotype: It may be a read error: a sequence one base away is much more abundant. The rearrangement links TRBV5-3 to TRBJ1-2, with D tentatively TRBD1 (6 bases). TRBV5-3 is marked as an open reading frame, function uncertain. The V end lost 8 bases, the J end lost 4 bases, and 15 bases lay between the germline ends. CDR3 length: 13 amino acids. The CDR3 coding sequence is TGTGCCAGCAGCCTCGACAGGCCCTATGGCTACACCTTC. As protein: CASSLDRPYGYTF.

This clonotype has a count of ten or more. CDR3 DNA sequence: TGTGCCAGCAGCTTTGAACAGGGGTCGTACGAGCAGTACTTC. Protein: CASSFEQGSYEQYF. V gene TRBV7-9 combines with J gene TRBJ2-7, with 7 bases lining up with TRBD1. This CDR3 contains 14 residues. From germline, CDR1 is SEHNR and CDR2 FQNEAQ (reference sequence). J gave up 4 bases and V 3 bases, and 6 bases lay outside the gene matches.

This clonotype showed up many times. This sequence joins TRBV5-1 and TRBJ2-7; D possibly uses TRBD1 or TRBD2 (5 bases each). Germline V CDR1 and CDR2: SGHRS, YFSETQ. V was clipped by 4 bases and J by 2 bases, with 16 bases between them. This CDR3 has 15 amino acids. The CDR3 loop reads CASSPRDRLTYEQYF. The CDR3 DNA reads TGCGCCAGCAGCCCGAGGGACCGCCTGACCTACGAGCAGTACTTC. Looking up the rest from reference TRBV5-1 and TRBJ2-7 gives the full variable domain: KAGVTQTPRYLIKTRGQQVTLSCSPISGHRSVSWYQQTPGQGLQFLFEYFSETQRNKGNFPGRFSGRQFSNSRSEMNVSTLELGDSALYLCASSPRDRLTYEQYFGPGTRLTVT.

This clonotype came up a few times. The genes are TRBV13 and TRBJ1-2, with TRBD1 as a possible D gene (5 bases). CDR1 is PRHDT, CDR2 FYEKMQ, per germline (reference sequence). Trimming removed 2 bases at V and 7 bases at J, with 8 bases between. The CDR3 length is 12 residues. The CDR3 sequence is CASSLSRAGYTF. The CDR3 DNA follows: TGTGCCAGCAGCTTATCCAGGGCTGGCTACACCTTC.

For this clonotype: An end of the junction does not agree with germline; a read error may underlie this. The chain couples TRBV15 to TRBJ1-3; D not resolved. Germline V lookup: CDR1 LNHNV, CDR2 YYDKDF (reference sequence). The CDR3 sequence is 15 residues long. The CDR3 nucleotides are TGTGCCACCAGCCTTTATCCCACCTCTGGAACCACCATATATTTT. Translation gives CATSLYPTSGTTIYF.

The rearrangement links TRBV19 to TRBJ2-7; tentatively, D is TRBD1 (5 bases). From germline, CDR1 is LNHDA and CDR2 SQIVND (reference sequence). V gave up 1 base and J gave up 6 bases, with 10 bases separating them. CDR3 length: 13 amino acids. CDR3 amino acids: CASSIGQSREQYF. For the CDR3, the DNA is TGTGCCAGTAGTATAGGACAGTCGCGCGAGCAGTACTTC.

In this sample, this clonotype turned up a few times. The rearrangement joins TRBV12-3 or TRBV12-4 to TRBJ2-2; D may correspond to TRBD1 or TRBD2 (5 bases each). Trimming took 5 bases from V and 0 from J, leaving 13 bases between them. The length of the CDR3 is 16 residues. This chain's CDR3 is CASSPEPGPNTGELFF. DNA for the CDR3: TGTGCCAGCAGTCCCGAGCCGGGACCGAACACCGGGGAGCTGTTTTTT.

Of note for this clonotype: Sequence at one end of the junction differs from germline and may be a read error. This chain links TRBV5-3 with TRBJ1-1, with D unclear. TRBV5-3 is an open reading frame whose function is uncertain. The CDR3 totals 14 residues. The CDR3: CASSLNWGKSEAFF. The CDR3 DNA reads TGTGCCAGCAGCTTGAATTGGGGAAAGTCTGAAGCTTTCTTT.

Concerning this clonotype: At one of its ends the junction is not consistent with the germline gene, which may arise from a read error. The chain combines TRBV6-6 with TRBJ2-5, with D possibly TRBD2 on 7 matching bases. The CDR3 length is 14 residues. In germline, CDR1 is MNHNY, CDR2 SVGAGI (reference sequence). Here the CDR3 reads CASSYSGGLETQHF. In DNA form, the CDR3 reads TGTGCCAGCAGTTACTCCGGGGGGCTAGAGACCCAGCACTTC.

In its sample, this clonotype was seen a few times. The genes are TRBV6-2 or TRBV6-3 and TRBJ2-7, with D possibly TRBD2 on 5 matching bases. The germline CDR1 and CDR2 sequences are MNHEY and SVGEGT. Trimming left V 3 bases short and J 3 bases short, with 15 bases between. This CDR3 contains 15 residues. For the CDR3, the DNA is TGTGCCAGCAGTTATCCCTCCGGACTGAGCTACGAGCAGTACTTC. This encodes CASSYPSGLSYEQYF.

This clonotype showed up many times. The gene calls are TRBV5-1 and TRBJ2-3; D is unclear. Germline CDR1 SGHRS, CDR2 YFSETQ. Trimming stripped 2 bases from V and 0 bases from J, with 10 bases between. This CDR3 has 15 residues. The CDR3 loop is CASSFWSPSTDTQYF. The CDR3 nucleotides are TGCGCCAGCAGCTTCTGGTCTCCTAGCACAGATACGCAGTATTTT.